Below are 20 T cell receptor beta chains sequenced from a single sample in a study of beta chain features in type 1 diabetes. Points from the study as a whole: Researchers report that Type 1 diabetes patients had moderately but significantly shorter TCRB CDR3s across all four CD4+ subsets.

For these TCRs, the target antigens are not known. cDNA synthesis used the whole RNA isolate, giving expressed TCRB sequences. The data were produced by immunoSEQ multiplex PCR, yet TCRdb's version contains in-frame clones alone and is incomplete. Here the sample spans 300,000 to 400,000 clones, over 8.5% being singletons. The sample comprised central memory CD4+ T cells from blood. The receptors come from a man aged 25 to 40 with type 1 diabetes.

About this clone itself: A read error is possible here, since a much larger clone lies one base away. This chain uses TRBV7-3 with TRBJ2-5, with D perhaps matching TRBD1 (6 bases). The DNA end is a closer match to TRBJ2-7, so the J assignment may be wrong. CDR3 length: 12 residues. Germline CDR1 and CDR2: SGHTA and FQGTGA. The CDR3 region has the DNA TGTGCCAGCAGCGCACAGGGCTACGAGCAGTACTTC. It translates to CASSAQGYEQYF.

J is TRBJ2-3 and V is TRBV25-1, with 9 bases fitting TRBD2. Germline values: CDR1 MGHDK, CDR2 SYGVNS. V trimming: 8 bases; J trimming: 1 base; junction bases outside the gene matches: 10. The CDR3 is 16 amino acids. The CDR3 coding sequence is TGTGCCAGCCTCCAAGGGTTAGCGGGAGGCACAGATACGCAGTATTTT. Translated, it gives CASLQGLAGGTDTQYF.

The J gene is TRBJ1-1, the V gene TRBV6-1; no definite D call. V was shortened by 4 bases and J by 4 bases, with 4 bases between the two germline ends. The CDR3 is 11 residues long. CDR1 and CDR2 (germline): MNHNS, SASEGT. In DNA form, the CDR3 reads TGTGCCAGCAGTGGCACCACTGAAGCTTTCTTT. This encodes CASSGTTEAFF.

This clone has more than one count but fewer than ten. The chain carries TRBV27 and TRBJ1-1, with D possibly being TRBD1 (5 bases). The CDR3 covers 13 residues. CDR1 and CDR2 from the germline V gene are MNHEY and SMNVEV (reference sequence). The ends were cut back, 1 base at V and 7 bases at J, with 10 bases in the middle. The CDR3 sequence is CASSLFGDGEAFF. CDR3 DNA sequence: TGTGCCAGCAGTTTATTCGGGGACGGTGAAGCTTTCTTT.

This chain uses TRBV7-8 with TRBJ2-3; D ambiguous. Germline assignment: CDR1 SGHVS and CDR2 FQNEAQ. Trimming shortened V by 2 bases and J by 2 bases, and 11 bases separated the two germline ends. This CDR3 contains 15 residues. CDR3 protein: CASSLLAGPTDTQYF. The CDR3 DNA is TGTGCCAGCAGCTTACTTGCAGGCCCCACAGATACGCAGTATTTT.

The chain carries TRBV2 and TRBJ1-5, with no clear D. The CDR3 is 13 residues long. Between the trimmed V and J ends, which lost 8 bases and 3 bases, there was a span of 11 bases. CDR1 SNHLY and CDR2 FYNNEI come from the germline V gene. CDR3 bases: TGTGCCAGCCTTAGCGGAATCAATCAGCCCCAGCATTTT. Translated, it gives CASLSGINQPQHF.

The rearrangement joins TRBV11-1 to TRBJ2-5; perhaps TRBD2 as D (6 bases). The germline V gene encodes CDR1 SGHAT and CDR2 FQDESV (reference sequence). The CDR3 extends over 14 amino acids. The germline V and J ends were trimmed by 5 bases and 5 bases, with 15 bases remaining between them. CDR3 sequence: CASSTTGVGETQYF. The CDR3 nucleotides are TGTGCCAGCAGCACAACGGGAGTGGGTGAGACCCAGTACTTC.

The rearrangement links TRBV5-4 to TRBJ2-2; no definite D call. From germline, CDR1 is SGHNT and CDR2 YYREEE (reference sequence). Trimming stripped 2 bases from V and 1 base from J, with 6 bases between. The CDR3 totals 14 residues. The CDR3 nucleotides are TGTGCCAGCAGCTTAGCCAGGAACACCGGGGAGCTGTTTTTT. Protein: CASSLARNTGELFF.

At least ten counts were recorded for this clone. The rearrangement uses TRBV5-6 and TRBJ2-5, with 8 bases fitting TRBD1. The CDR3 contains 14 residues. The J segment lost 1 base and the V segment lost 3 bases, leaving 2 bases of the junction unmatched. Germline CDR1 and CDR2: SGHDT and YYEEEE. The CDR3 DNA reads as TGTGCCAGCAGCTGGGGACAGGTCCAAGAGACCCAGTACTTC. This gives the protein CASSWGQVQETQYF.

This clone was recorded a few times. The rearrangement uses TRBV15 and TRBJ1-2, with unresolved D. Germline V lookup: CDR1 LNHNV, CDR2 YYDKDF (reference sequence). The CDR3 runs to 15 residues. Deletions cut 0 bases from V and 2 bases from J, with 10 bases between. DNA of the CDR3: TGTGCCACCAGCAGAGAAGTCGCCAGAAACTATGGCTACACCTTC. Protein: CATSREVARNYGYTF.

As to this clone: With a far larger clone one base away, a read error is the likely cause. In the same sample, other DNA sequences code for this CDR3. V gene TRBV5-1 combines with J gene TRBJ2-1; 13 bases are shared with TRBD2. Germline-derived CDR1 and CDR2 are SGHRS and YFSETQ. This CDR3 contains 18 residues. After removal of 4 bases from V and 1 base from J, the junction contained 8 bases not matched to a gene. CDR3 DNA sequence: TGCGCCAGCAGCCTCACTAGCGGGAGGGCCCTTTCCTACAATGAGCAGTTCTTC. Translating gives CASSLTSGRALSYNEQFF.

The chain couples TRBV11-2 to TRBJ2-2, with D possibly being TRBD2 (6 bases). Per the germline V gene, CDR1 is SGHAT and CDR2 is FQNNGV. The V end lost 5 bases, the J end lost 4 bases, and 11 bases lay between the germline ends. The CDR3 length is 14 residues. The CDR3 spells CASSRDSSTGELFF. In DNA, the CDR3 is TGTGCCAGCAGCCGGGACTCCTCCACCGGGGAGCTGTTTTTT.

The V and J genes are TRBV6-5 and TRBJ1-4, with TRBD1 as a possible D gene (6 bases). The CDR3 totals 15 residues. CDR1 and CDR2 from the germline V gene are MNHEY and SVGAGI. V was clipped by 8 bases and J by 3 bases, with 16 bases between them. CDR3 loop: CASARKGEANEKLFF. Written as DNA, the CDR3 is TGTGCCAGCGCGAGGAAGGGGGAGGCTAATGAAAAACTGTTTTTT.

This clone is a singleton in its sample. This sequence joins TRBV5-6 and TRBJ1-5; D possibly corresponds to TRBD1 (5 bases). CDR3 length: 14 residues. V was trimmed by 4 bases and J by 4 bases, leaving 12 bases between them. Germline V lookup: CDR1 SGHDT, CDR2 YYEEEE. CDR3 in DNA: TGTGCCAGCAGCGTTCAGAGGGGTAATCAGCCCCAGCATTTT. This sequence encodes CASSVQRGNQPQHF. Supplemented by reference TRBV5-6 and TRBJ1-5, the full variable domain reads DAGVTQSPTHLIKTRGQQVTLRCSPKSGHDTVSWYQQALGQGPQFIFQYYEEEERQRGNFPDRFSGHQFPNYSSELNVNALLLGDSALYLCASSVQRGNQPQHFGDGTRLSIL.

The chain has TRBV5-1 and TRBJ1-6; no reliable D call. The germline V and J ends were trimmed by 0 bases and 8 bases, with 6 bases remaining between them. The germline V gene has CDR1 SGHRS and CDR2 YFSETQ. CDR3 length: 13 amino acids. The DNA for the CDR3 is TGCGCCAGCAGCTTGGCACTGGATTCACCCCTCCACTTT. The encoded protein is CASSLALDSPLHF.

The chain couples TRBV5-4 to TRBJ1-3, with 8 bases that match TRBD1. V shed 2 bases, J shed 0 bases, and the junction held 4 bases outside the gene matches. The length of the CDR3 is 16 residues. Germline V gene lookup returns CDR1 SGHNT and CDR2 YYREEE (reference sequence). In nucleotides, the CDR3 is TGTGCCAGCAGCTTAGGGGACAGGAGCTCTGGAAACACCATATATTTT. Translating it yields CASSLGDRSSGNTIYF.

This rearrangement joins TRBV5-1 to TRBJ2-2; TRBD2 matches 14 bases. CDR1 SGHRS and CDR2 YFSETQ come from the germline V gene. Trimming removed 4 bases from V and 7 bases from J; junction bases left unmatched: 6. The CDR3 extends over 16 amino acids. CDR3: CASSGGTSGSGGELFF. Here the CDR3 DNA reads TGCGCCAGCAGCGGGGGGACTAGCGGGAGCGGCGGGGAGCTGTTTTTT.

In this sample, this clone turned up a few times. The chain joins TRBV7-2 to TRBJ2-1; the D gene is possibly TRBD2 (6 bases). V lost 2 bases, J lost 2 bases, and 13 bases lay in between. This CDR3 is 16 amino acids long. Germline CDR1 SGHTA, CDR2 FQGNSA. The CDR3 spells CASSLRGSGTYNEQFF. The CDR3 coding sequence is TGTGCCAGCAGCTTACGGGGTAGCGGAACCTACAATGAGCAGTTCTTC.

The chain links TRBV6-6 to TRBJ1-2; 7 bases align to TRBD1. The CDR3 extends over 13 amino acids. The V gene end was trimmed by 4 bases and the J gene end by 8 bases; junction bases not matched to a gene: 7. Germline CDR1 and CDR2: MNHNY and SVGAGI (reference sequence). The CDR3 here is CASSSRDRAGYTF. Written as DNA, the CDR3 is TGTGCCAGCAGTTCCAGGGACAGAGCAGGCTACACCTTC.

The gene calls are TRBV11-3 and TRBJ1-5; D remains unclear. V lost 5 bases, J lost 0 bases, and 11 bases lay in between. The CDR3 consists of 15 residues. From germline, CDR1 is SGHNT and CDR2 YENEEA. The CDR3: CASSHTYNSNQPQHF. CDR3 sequence (DNA): TGTGCCAGCAGCCATACGTACAATAGCAATCAGCCCCAGCATTTT.